This record looks at one T cell receptor beta chain sequence and its context. The data belong to a study of blood T cell repertoires in COVID-19. Study summary: Researchers got acute and convalescent COVID-19 samples from the United States, Italy and Spain.

Authors' processing steps: Reference gene primer amplification in the assay estimated nucleated cell counts. Clones were sequenced by immunoSEQ multiplex PCR, and TCRdb holds only the in-frame ones, with some missing. V, J and clone size are taken as reported in that table, and D and trimming were inferred from the DNA itself. The repertoire holds about 290,000 clones, with nearly 90% as singletons. CDR1 SEHNR and CDR2 FQNEAQ come from the germline V gene (reference sequence). The V end lost 4 bases, the J end lost 3 bases, and 15 bases lay between the germline ends. This CDR3 is 15 amino acids long.

V usage is TRBV7-9 and J usage is TRBJ1-1, with D unclear. The clonotype was recovered from a woman in her twenties or thirties with COVID-19, enrolled during active disease. Sequences were obtained from peripheral blood. The CDR3 is CASSSDGNVDTEAFF. Written as DNA, the CDR3 is TGTGCCAGCAGCTCGGACGGGAATGTGGACACTGAAGCTTTCTTT.